This TCR beta chain was observed in a study of regulatory T cells in long-lasting Graves disease. Study-level findings and limits: Blood alone, not thyroid tissue, was studied. Clonotypes that were public and shared totalled about 2,500 in persistent patients versus around 970 in new patients.

The time point here: persistent/refractory GD, antithyroid drugs over 5 years with positive TRAb. RNA isolated from PBMCs was used to make the TCR library. Diagnosing Graves' disease relied on the American Thyroid Association guidelines. Construction of TCR beta libraries relied on iRepertoire HTBI primers and on Arm-PCR targeting CDR3 regions. Each CDR3 protein is one row after TCRdb ran MiXCR on the multiplex PCR reads. The table has about 470,000 distinct CDR3 sequences, roughly a fifth seen once; the top ten hold roughly 7.7%. This clonotype was found a few times. Its antigen is as yet unknown. The specimen comprised peripheral blood mononuclear cells (PBMCs), sampled when the disease was refractory, from a patient treated with antithyroid drugs. The TCR was taken from a female donor with Graves disease.

The CDR3 loop is CASSNLAGGSGELFF. CDR3 sequence (DNA): TGTGCCAGCAGCAACTTAGCGGGAGGGTCCGGGGAGCTGTTTTTT. This chain links TRBV9 with TRBJ2-2; 11 nucleotides agree with TRBD2. This CDR3 contains 15 residues. The germline CDR1 and CDR2 sequences are SGDLS and YYNGEE. J was trimmed by 6 bases and V by 4 bases; bases with no gene match: 5.